This T cell receptor (beta chain) was sequenced during a study of shared clonotypes between healthy human individuals. Study information: Donors were two women and a few men aged 18 to 49.

Germline V lookup: CDR1 KGHSH, CDR2 LQKENI. The V gene lost 3 bases and the J gene lost 5 bases, with 16 bases spanning the gap. The CDR3 covers 15 residues. As handled by the study authors: Sequence data from immunoSEQ were junction-only and lacked quality scores; consequently, filtering differed. Produced via immunoSEQ multiplex PCR; TCRdb's table is partial and in-frame only. V, J and clone size are taken as reported in that table, and D and trimming were inferred from the DNA itself. This table has millions of clones, 85% to 95% appearing once. Sequencing was done on a sample of naive CD4+ T cells from PBMCs. The subset: CD45RA+ positively selected. This TCR came from a man aged 18 to 35 in good health. Some clones in this sample may be carry-over from other donors' samples. The chain employs TRBV18 and TRBJ1-2; D gene unclear. DNA of the CDR3: TGTGCCAGCTCACCCTGGACCGCCTCGGGGTATGGCTACACCTTC. Residues: CASSPWTASGYGYTF.